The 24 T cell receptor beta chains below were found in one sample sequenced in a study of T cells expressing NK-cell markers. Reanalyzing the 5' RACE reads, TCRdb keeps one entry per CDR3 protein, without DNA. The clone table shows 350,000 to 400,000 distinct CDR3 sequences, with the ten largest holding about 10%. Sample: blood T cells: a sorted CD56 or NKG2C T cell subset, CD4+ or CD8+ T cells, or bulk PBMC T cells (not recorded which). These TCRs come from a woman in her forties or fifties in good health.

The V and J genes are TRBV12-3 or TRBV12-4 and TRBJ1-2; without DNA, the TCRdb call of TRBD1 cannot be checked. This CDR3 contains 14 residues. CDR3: CASSLGGQHYGYTF.

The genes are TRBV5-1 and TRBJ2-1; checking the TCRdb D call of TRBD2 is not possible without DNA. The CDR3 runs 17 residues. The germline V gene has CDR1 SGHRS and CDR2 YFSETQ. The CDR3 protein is CASSLPISGGSYNEQFF.

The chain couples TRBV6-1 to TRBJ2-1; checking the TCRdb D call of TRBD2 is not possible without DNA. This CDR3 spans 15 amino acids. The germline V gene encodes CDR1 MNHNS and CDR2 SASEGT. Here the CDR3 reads CASSHTSGTANEQFF.

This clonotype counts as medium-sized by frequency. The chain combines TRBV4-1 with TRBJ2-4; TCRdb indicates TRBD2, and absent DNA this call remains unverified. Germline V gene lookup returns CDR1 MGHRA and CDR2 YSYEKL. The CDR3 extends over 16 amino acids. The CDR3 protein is CASSVTSGVGGNIQYF.

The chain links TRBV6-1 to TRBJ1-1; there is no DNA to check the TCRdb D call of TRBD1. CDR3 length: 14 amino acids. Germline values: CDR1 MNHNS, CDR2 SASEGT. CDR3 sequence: CASSADRANTEAFF.

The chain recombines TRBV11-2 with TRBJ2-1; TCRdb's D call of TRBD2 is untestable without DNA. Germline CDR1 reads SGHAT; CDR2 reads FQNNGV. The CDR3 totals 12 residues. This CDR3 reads CASSPGTTNTFF.

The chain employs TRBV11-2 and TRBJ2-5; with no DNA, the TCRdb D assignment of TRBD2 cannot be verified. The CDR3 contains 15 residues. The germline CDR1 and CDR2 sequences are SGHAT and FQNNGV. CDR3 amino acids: CATGTSGTTEETQYF.

The CDR3 is CASSRTTGAINEKLFF. This chain uses TRBV12-3 or TRBV12-4 with TRBJ1-4. The CDR3 covers 16 residues.

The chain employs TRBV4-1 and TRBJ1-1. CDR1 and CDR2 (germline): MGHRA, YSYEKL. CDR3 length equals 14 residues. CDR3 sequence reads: CASSPRHPFTEAFF.

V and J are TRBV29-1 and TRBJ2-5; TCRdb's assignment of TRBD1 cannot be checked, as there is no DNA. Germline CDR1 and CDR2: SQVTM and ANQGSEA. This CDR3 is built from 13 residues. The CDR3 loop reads CSAEGGTGRAQYF.

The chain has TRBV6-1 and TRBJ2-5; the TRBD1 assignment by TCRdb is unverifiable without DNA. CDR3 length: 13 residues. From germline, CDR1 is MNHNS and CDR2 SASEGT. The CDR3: CTSGRDSKETQYF.

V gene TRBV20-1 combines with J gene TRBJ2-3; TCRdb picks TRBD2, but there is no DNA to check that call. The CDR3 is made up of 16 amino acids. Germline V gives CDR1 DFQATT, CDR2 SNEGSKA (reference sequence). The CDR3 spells CSARGATGGPVDTQYF.

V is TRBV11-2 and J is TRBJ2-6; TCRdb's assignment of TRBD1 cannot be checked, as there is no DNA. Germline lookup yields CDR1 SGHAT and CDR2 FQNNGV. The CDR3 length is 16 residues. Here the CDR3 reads CASSFTSGWGANVLTF.

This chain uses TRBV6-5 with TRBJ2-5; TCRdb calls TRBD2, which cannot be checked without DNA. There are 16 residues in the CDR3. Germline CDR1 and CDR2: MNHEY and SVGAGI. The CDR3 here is CASSYSPAGEVETQYF.

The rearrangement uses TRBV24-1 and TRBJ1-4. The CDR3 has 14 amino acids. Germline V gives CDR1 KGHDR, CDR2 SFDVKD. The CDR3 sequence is CATSEARDNEKLFF.

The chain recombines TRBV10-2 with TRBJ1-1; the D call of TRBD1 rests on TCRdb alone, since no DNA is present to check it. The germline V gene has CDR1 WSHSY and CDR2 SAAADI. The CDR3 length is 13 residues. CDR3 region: CASSEQGFLEAFF.

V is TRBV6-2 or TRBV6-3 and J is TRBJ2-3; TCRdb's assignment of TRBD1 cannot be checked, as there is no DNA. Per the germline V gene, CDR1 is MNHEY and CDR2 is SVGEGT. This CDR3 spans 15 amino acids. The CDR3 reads CASSTDTYYTDTQYF.

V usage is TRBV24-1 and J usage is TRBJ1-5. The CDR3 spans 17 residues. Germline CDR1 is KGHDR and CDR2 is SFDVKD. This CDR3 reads CATSPGQRTYSNQPQHF.

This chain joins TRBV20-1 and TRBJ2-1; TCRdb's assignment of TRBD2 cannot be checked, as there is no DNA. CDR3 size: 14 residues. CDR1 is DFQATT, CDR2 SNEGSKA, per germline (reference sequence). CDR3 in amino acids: CSARVLAGVDEQFF.

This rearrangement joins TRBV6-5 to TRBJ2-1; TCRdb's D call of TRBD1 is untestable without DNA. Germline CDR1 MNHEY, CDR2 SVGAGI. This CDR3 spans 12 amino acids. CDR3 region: CASSYDRAKQFF.

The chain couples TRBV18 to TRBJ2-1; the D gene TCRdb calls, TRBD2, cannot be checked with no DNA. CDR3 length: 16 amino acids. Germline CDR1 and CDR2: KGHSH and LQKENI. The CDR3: CASSPQTSGSNNEQFF.

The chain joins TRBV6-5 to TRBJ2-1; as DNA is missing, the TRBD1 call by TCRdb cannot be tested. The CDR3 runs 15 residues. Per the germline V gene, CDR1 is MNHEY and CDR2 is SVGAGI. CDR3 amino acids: CASRDGGASYNEQFF.

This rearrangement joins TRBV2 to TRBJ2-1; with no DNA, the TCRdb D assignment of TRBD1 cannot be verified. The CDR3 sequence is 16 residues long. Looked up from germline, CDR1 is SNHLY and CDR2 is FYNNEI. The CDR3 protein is CASSDPTGYPYNEQFF.

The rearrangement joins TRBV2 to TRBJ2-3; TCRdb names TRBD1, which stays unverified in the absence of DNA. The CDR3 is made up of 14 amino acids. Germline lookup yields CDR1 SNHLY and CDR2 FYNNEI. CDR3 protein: CASSFWTSTDTQYF.